The present TCR beta chain was sequenced within a study of cytomegalovirus exposure and HLA in healthy donors. Study-level findings and limits: Accurate HLA-A and HLA-B prediction from TCR beta sequences was reported for most subjects.

The PCR contained 60 Vbeta and 13 Jbeta primers. Clones were sequenced by immunoSEQ multiplex PCR, and TCRdb holds only the in-frame ones, with some missing. The sample shows about 130,000 clones, 75% to 85% of them seen only once. CDR1 is SGDLS, CDR2 YYNGEE, per germline. V gave up 4 bases and J gave up 0 bases, with 11 bases separating them. The CDR3 extends over 15 amino acids. As to this clone: Its antigen is undetermined.

The sequenced sample was PBMCs. The sequence derives from a man aged 50 to 59 in good health and CMV-seronegative. V and J are TRBV9 and TRBJ1-3; TRBD1 is a possible D gene (6 bases). CDR3 sequence: CASSPDRVSGNTIYF. CDR3 nucleotide sequence: TGTGCCAGCAGCCCGGACAGAGTCTCTGGAAACACCATATATTTT. The full variable domain, completed using reference TRBV9 and TRBJ1-3, is DSGVTQTPKHLITATGQRVTLRCSPRSGDLSVYWYQQSLDQGLQFLIQYYNGEERAKGNILERFSAQQFPDLHSELNLSSLELGDSALYFCASSPDRVSGNTIYFGEGSWLTVV.